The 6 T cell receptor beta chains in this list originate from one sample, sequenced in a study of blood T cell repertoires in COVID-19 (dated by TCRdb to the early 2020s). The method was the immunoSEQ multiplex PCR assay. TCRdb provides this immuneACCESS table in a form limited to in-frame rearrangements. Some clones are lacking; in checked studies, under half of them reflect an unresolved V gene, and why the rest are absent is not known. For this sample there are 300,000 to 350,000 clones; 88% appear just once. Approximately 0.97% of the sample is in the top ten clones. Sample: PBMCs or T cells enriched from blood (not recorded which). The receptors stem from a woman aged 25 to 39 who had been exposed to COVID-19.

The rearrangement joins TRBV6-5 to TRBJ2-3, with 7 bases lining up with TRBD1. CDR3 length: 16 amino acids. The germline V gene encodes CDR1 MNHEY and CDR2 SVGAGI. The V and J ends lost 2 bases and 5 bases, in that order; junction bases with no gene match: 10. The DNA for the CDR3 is TGTGCCAGCAGTTACCGATTCCTAGGGGGCTTAGATACGCAGTATTTT. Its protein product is CASSYRFLGGLDTQYF.

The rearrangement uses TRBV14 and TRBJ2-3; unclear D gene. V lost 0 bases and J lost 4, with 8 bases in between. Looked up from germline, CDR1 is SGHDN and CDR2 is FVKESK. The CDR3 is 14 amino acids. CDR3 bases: TGTGCCAGCAGCCAAGATCTCGGAGCAGATACGCAGTATTTT. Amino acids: CASSQDLGADTQYF.

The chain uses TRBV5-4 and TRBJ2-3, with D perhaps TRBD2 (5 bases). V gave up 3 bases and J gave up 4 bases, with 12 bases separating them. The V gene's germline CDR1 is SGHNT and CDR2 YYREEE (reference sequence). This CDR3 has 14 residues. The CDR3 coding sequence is TGTGCCAGCAGCTCCACTAGGCGGGCAGATACGCAGTATTTT. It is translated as CASSSTRRADTQYF.

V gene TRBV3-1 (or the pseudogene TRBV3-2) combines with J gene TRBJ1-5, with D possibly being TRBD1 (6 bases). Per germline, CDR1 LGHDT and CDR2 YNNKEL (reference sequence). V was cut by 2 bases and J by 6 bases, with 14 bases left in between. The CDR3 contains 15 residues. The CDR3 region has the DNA TGTGCCAGCAGCCAATACACAGGGTTGGGTCAGCCCCAGCATTTT. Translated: CASSQYTGLGQPQHF.

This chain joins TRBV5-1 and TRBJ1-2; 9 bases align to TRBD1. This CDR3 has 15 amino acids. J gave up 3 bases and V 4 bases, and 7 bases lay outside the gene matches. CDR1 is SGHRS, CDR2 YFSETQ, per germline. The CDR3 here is CASSPRTGDHYGYTF. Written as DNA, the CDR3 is TGCGCCAGCAGCCCGAGGACAGGGGACCACTATGGCTACACCTTC.

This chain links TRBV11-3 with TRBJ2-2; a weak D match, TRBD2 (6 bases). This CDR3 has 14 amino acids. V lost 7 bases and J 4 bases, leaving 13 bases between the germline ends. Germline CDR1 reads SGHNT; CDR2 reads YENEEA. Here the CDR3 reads CASIVGGITGELFF. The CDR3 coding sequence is TGTGCCAGCATAGTGGGGGGAATCACCGGGGAGCTGTTTTTT.